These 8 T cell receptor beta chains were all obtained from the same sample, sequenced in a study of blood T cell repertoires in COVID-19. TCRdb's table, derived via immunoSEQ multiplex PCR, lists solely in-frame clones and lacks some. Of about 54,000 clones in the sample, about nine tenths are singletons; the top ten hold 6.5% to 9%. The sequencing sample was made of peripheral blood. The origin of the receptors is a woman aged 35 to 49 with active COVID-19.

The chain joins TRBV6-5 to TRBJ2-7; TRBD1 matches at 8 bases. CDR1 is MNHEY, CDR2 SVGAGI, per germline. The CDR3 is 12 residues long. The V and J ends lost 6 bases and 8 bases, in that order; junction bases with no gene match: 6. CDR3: CASSQDRDKQYF. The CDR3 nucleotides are TGTGCCAGCAGCCAGGACAGGGACAAGCAGTACTTC.

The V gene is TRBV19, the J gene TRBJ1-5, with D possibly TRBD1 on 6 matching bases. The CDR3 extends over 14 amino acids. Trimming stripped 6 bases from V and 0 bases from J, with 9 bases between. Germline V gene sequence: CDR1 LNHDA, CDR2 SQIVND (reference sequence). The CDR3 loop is CASRRTVSNQPQHF. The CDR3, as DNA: TGTGCCAGTAGGAGGACAGTTAGCAATCAGCCCCAGCATTTT.

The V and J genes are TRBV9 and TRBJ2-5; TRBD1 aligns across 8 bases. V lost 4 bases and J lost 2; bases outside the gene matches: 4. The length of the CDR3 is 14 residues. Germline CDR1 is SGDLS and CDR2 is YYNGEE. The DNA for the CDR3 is TGTGCCAGCAGCCGGACAGGGCGACAAGAGACCCAGTACTTC. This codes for CASSRTGRQETQYF.

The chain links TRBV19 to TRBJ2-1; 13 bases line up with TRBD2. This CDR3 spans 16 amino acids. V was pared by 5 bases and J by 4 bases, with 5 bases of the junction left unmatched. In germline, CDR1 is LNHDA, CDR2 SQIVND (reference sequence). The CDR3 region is CASSPGTSGIYNEQFF. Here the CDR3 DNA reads TGTGCCAGTAGTCCTGGGACTAGCGGGATATACAATGAGCAGTTCTTC.

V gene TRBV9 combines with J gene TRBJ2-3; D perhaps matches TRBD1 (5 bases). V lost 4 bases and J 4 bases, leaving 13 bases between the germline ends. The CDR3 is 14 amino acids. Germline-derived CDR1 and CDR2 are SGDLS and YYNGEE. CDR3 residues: CASSSGWGPDTQYF. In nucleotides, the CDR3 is TGTGCCAGCAGCTCCGGTTGGGGCCCAGATACGCAGTATTTT.

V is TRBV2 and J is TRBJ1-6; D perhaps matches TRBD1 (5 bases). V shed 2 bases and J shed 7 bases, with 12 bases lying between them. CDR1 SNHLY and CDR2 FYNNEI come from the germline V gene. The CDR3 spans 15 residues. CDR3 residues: CASSEFQGWNSPLHF. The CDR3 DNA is TGTGCCAGCAGTGAATTTCAGGGATGGAATTCACCCCTCCACTTT.

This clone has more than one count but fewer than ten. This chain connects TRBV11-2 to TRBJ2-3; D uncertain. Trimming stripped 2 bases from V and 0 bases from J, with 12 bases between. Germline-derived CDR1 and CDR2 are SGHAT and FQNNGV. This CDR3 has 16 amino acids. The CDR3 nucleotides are TGTGCCAGCAGCTTACAACCCACCCTAAGCACAGATACGCAGTATTTT. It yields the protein CASSLQPTLSTDTQYF.

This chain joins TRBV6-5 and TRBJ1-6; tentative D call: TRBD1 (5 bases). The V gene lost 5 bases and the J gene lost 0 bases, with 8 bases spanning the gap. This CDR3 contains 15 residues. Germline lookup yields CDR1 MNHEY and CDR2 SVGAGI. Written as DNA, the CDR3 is TGTGCCAGCAGTCCCAGGGACTCCTATAATTCACCCCTCCACTTT. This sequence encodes CASSPRDSYNSPLHF.